This record concerns one T cell receptor (beta chain) sequence. These data are taken from a study of blood T cell repertoires in COVID-19. Study background: Samples taken during acute and convalescent COVID-19 were collected in the United States, Italy and Spain. T cells, B-cell-depleted T cells, or PBMCs provided the cDNA or gDNA that served as material.

Source study methods: Quantification of nucleated cells was approximated via reference gene primer amplification. Data came from immunoSEQ multiplex PCR; TCRdb stores just in-frame clones and leaves some out. V and J calls and clone size are as listed in that table; D and trimming were resolved from the DNA. Of roughly 240,000 clones listed, 75% to 90% are singletons. Germline V gene data show CDR1 as MDHEN and CDR2 as SYDVKM. V lost 6 bases, J lost 6 bases, and 21 bases lay in between. This CDR3 contains 15 residues. The receptor was derived from a man in his 60s who had recovered from COVID-19. The sequencing sample was made of peripheral blood. The chain uses TRBV28 and TRBJ2-7, with D unresolved. The CDR3 loop reads CASSLAGSTWVEQYF. In DNA form, the CDR3 reads TGTGCCAGCAGCCTTGCCGGGTCCACCTGGGTCGAGCAGTACTTC. Variable domain in full (rest from reference TRBV28 and TRBJ2-7): DVKVTQSSRYLVKRTGEKVFLECVQDMDHENMFWYRQDPGLGLRLIYFSYDVKMKEKGDIPEGYSVSREKKERFSLILESASTNQTSMYLCASSLAGSTWVEQYFGPGTRLTVT.